A single sample is the source of the 19 T cell receptor beta chains below, sequenced in a study of siplizumab effects on memory and regulatory T cells. The data were produced by immunoSEQ multiplex PCR, yet TCRdb's version contains in-frame clones alone and is incomplete. This sample has about 120,000 clones, with 90% to 95% found just once. The sample comprised non-Treg CD4+ T cells sorted from blood. The receptors stem from a human donor in good health.

The chain carries TRBV5-1 and TRBJ2-2, with D perhaps assigned TRBD1 or TRBD2 (5 bases each). Germline lookup yields CDR1 SGHRS and CDR2 YFSETQ. Trimming left V 4 bases short and J 1 base short, with 17 bases between. This CDR3 has 17 amino acids. The CDR3 sequence: CASSAGPTGLNTGELFF. The CDR3 bases are TGCGCCAGCAGCGCGGGCCCGACGGGGCTGAACACCGGGGAGCTGTTTTTT. Filled out from reference TRBV5-1 and TRBJ2-2, the complete variable domain reads KAGVTQTPRYLIKTRGQQVTLSCSPISGHRSVSWYQQTPGQGLQFLFEYFSETQRNKGNFPGRFSGRQFSNSRSEMNVSTLELGDSALYLCASSAGPTGLNTGELFFGEGSRLTVL.

The chain couples TRBV18 to TRBJ1-4, with no clear D. With 5 bases removed from V and 8 bases from J, the gap between germline ends came to 9 bases. The germline CDR1 and CDR2 sequences are KGHSH and LQKENI. This CDR3 has 12 residues. The CDR3 DNA sequence: TGTGCCAGCTCAGGACTCAGGGAAAAACTGTTTTTT. It codes for CASSGLREKLFF.

The rearrangement uses TRBV7-6 and TRBJ2-7; D call uncertain. CDR1 SGHVS and CDR2 FNYEAQ come from the germline V gene. This CDR3 comprises 14 residues. V gave up 4 bases and J gave up 5 bases, with 15 bases separating them. CDR3 DNA: TGTGCCAGCAGCTCTACATGGGGTCCGCACGAGCAGTACTTC. Protein product: CASSSTWGPHEQYF.

The gene calls are TRBV5-1 and TRBJ1-2; no reliable D call. Trimming shortened V by 3 bases and J by 5 bases, and 11 bases separated the two germline ends. CDR3 length equals 13 residues. CDR1 and CDR2 (germline): SGHRS, YFSETQ. Here the CDR3 DNA reads TGCGCCAGCAGCTCGGACGGCGATTATGGCTACACCTTC. The encoded protein is CASSSDGDYGYTF.

J is TRBJ2-7 and V is TRBV11-3, with 7 bases lining up with TRBD1. The trim removed 1 base at V and 6 bases at J, leaving 3 bases unmatched. The CDR3 contains 13 residues. Germline assignment: CDR1 SGHNT and CDR2 YENEEA. CDR3 amino acids: CASSLGGGGEQYF. The CDR3, as DNA: TGTGCCAGCAGCTTAGGAGGGGGCGGCGAGCAGTACTTC.

This clone was counted once. This chain connects TRBV7-8 to TRBJ1-4, with 11 nucleotides matching TRBD1. The germline CDR1 and CDR2 sequences are SGHVS and FQNEAQ. The CDR3 is 15 residues long. Trimming removed 4 bases from V and 7 bases from J; junction bases left unmatched: 5. This CDR3 reads CASSYRDRGFEKLFF. The CDR3 nucleotides are TGTGCCAGCAGCTATAGGGACAGGGGGTTTGAAAAACTGTTTTTT.

This clone was detected only once. J is TRBJ2-7 and V is TRBV29-1; D possibly corresponds to TRBD2 (6 bases). Trimming removed 6 bases at V and 5 bases at J, with 11 bases between. Germline V CDR1 and CDR2: SQVTM, ANQGSEA. This CDR3 spans 11 amino acids. CDR3 DNA: TGCAGCGTGGGACTCCTGAACGAGCAGTACTTC. Translated: CSVGLLNEQYF.

This chain joins TRBV6-6 and TRBJ2-2, with D possibly matching TRBD1 (6 bases). Trimming left V 2 bases short and J 5 bases short, with 6 bases between. The CDR3 has 13 amino acids. Germline values: CDR1 MNHNY, CDR2 SVGAGI (reference sequence). This chain's CDR3 is CASSYRGTGELFF. Written as DNA, the CDR3 is TGTGCCAGCAGTTACAGGGGGACCGGGGAGCTGTTTTTT.

This chain joins TRBV5-4 and TRBJ1-4; D is unclear. CDR1 is SGHNT, CDR2 YYREEE, per germline (reference sequence). Trimming took 0 bases from V and 7 from J, leaving 10 bases between them. The CDR3 spans 14 residues. DNA for the CDR3: TGTGCCAGCAGCTTGGCGTTGGCGCCTGAAAAACTGTTTTTT. It codes for CASSLALAPEKLFF.

CDR3: CASNRDSYEQYF. The CDR3 DNA reads TGTGCCAGCAATCGGGACAGCTACGAGCAGTACTTC. The V call is TRBV6-6, the J call TRBJ2-7; TRBD1 matches 7 bases. Germline V gene lookup returns CDR1 MNHNY and CDR2 SVGAGI (reference sequence). The length of the CDR3 is 12 residues. With 7 bases clipped from V and 3 bases from J, the junction kept 3 bases outside the gene matches.

The chain has TRBV5-1 and TRBJ1-4; D not resolved. Trimming took 4 bases from V and 0 from J, leaving 13 bases between them. This CDR3 comprises 16 residues. Germline assignment: CDR1 SGHRS and CDR2 YFSETQ. The CDR3 reads CASSARTDSTNEKLFF. The CDR3 region has the DNA TGCGCCAGCAGCGCCCGGACGGATTCAACTAATGAAAAACTGTTTTTT.

The V and J genes are TRBV9 and TRBJ1-2; 12 bases line up with TRBD1. The germline V gene has CDR1 SGDLS and CDR2 YYNGEE. The V and J ends lost 4 bases and 10 bases, in that order; junction bases with no gene match: 11. This CDR3 has 15 amino acids. In nucleotides, the CDR3 is TGTGCCAGCAGCCCCGTTCGGGACAGGGGGCCTCACTACACCTTC. This codes for CASSPVRDRGPHYTF.

This sequence joins TRBV4-2 and TRBJ2-3; 8 bases agree with TRBD2. This CDR3 has 14 amino acids. Unmatched junction bases numbered 1, after V lost 2 bases and J lost 3 bases. The germline CDR1 and CDR2 sequences are LGHNA and YNFKEQ. The CDR3, as DNA: TGTGCCAGCAGCCAACTAGCGGGTACAGATACGCAGTATTTT. It codes for CASSQLAGTDTQYF.

This clone has just a few counts. The V gene is TRBV15, the J gene TRBJ1-5; 11 bases line up with TRBD1. The V gene's germline CDR1 is LNHNV and CDR2 YYDKDF (reference sequence). V lost 1 base, J lost 9 bases, and 5 bases stayed unmatched. This CDR3 comprises 15 residues. The CDR3 loop is CATSRGDRGGGPQHF. In nucleotides, the CDR3 is TGTGCCACCAGCAGAGGGGACAGGGGGGGAGGGCCCCAGCATTTT.

The gene calls are TRBV5-1 and TRBJ2-7; D may correspond to TRBD1 or TRBD2 (5 bases each). V lost 4 bases to trimming and J lost 0 bases, with 11 bases between them. Germline lookup yields CDR1 SGHRS and CDR2 YFSETQ. The CDR3 is 14 residues long. The CDR3 nucleotides are TGCGCCAGCAGCCTCGGGACCTTCTCCTACGAGCAGTACTTC. Translating gives CASSLGTFSYEQYF.

J is TRBJ2-7 and V is TRBV13; 7 positions agree with TRBD1. This CDR3 spans 15 amino acids. Trimming removed 1 base from V and 2 bases from J; junction bases left unmatched: 5. Germline V gene sequence: CDR1 PRHDT, CDR2 FYEKMQ (reference sequence). In nucleotides, the CDR3 is TGTGCCAGCAGCTTAGTGTCGGGACAGCCCTACGAGCAGTACTTC. It encodes CASSLVSGQPYEQYF.

This chain uses TRBV11-3 with TRBJ1-1; D is unresolved. This CDR3 has 14 amino acids. CDR1 is SGHNT, CDR2 YENEEA, per germline. V was trimmed by 1 base and J by 5 bases, leaving 11 bases between them. In nucleotides, the CDR3 is TGTGCCAGCAGCTTAGGTCGAGGGTCTACTGAAGCTTTCTTT. Translating gives CASSLGRGSTEAFF.

This chain links TRBV18 with TRBJ1-1, with D possibly TRBD1 on 6 matching bases. The germline V gene has CDR1 KGHSH and CDR2 LQKENI. V lost 3 bases to trimming and J lost 1 base, with 12 bases between them. The CDR3 runs 15 residues. DNA of the CDR3: TGTGCCAGCTCACCCGGACAGAACAGGAACACTGAAGCTTTCTTT. Amino acid sequence: CASSPGQNRNTEAFF.

The V call is TRBV5-1, the J call TRBJ2-3, with D tentatively TRBD2 (6 bases). From germline, CDR1 is SGHRS and CDR2 YFSETQ. This CDR3 comprises 14 residues. Trimming shortened V by 4 bases and J by 2 bases, and 11 bases separated the two germline ends. The CDR3 loop reads CASSDSGYTDTQYF. The CDR3 bases are TGCGCCAGCAGCGATAGCGGATACACAGATACGCAGTATTTT.